The clone carrying this TCR beta chain was seen only a few times. This record comes from a study of PD-L1 blockade in urothelial cancer. Study in general: Males with bladder-origin urothelial cancer constituted about 85% of the roughly 30 patients.

Synthetic templates analogous to TCR were spiked into all PCRs individually. Method: immunoSEQ multiplex PCR; TCRdb's copy keeps in-frame clones and lacks some. The table has about 50,000 clones, about 75% seen once. Time point indicated: pretreatment peripheral blood. Germline CDR1 and CDR2: SGHTA and FQGNSA. This CDR3 region has 13 residues. With V trimmed by 10 bases and J by 7 bases, 11 bases remained unmatched. The chain employs TRBV7-2 and TRBJ2-3; 7 nucleotides agree with TRBD2. The input for sequencing was PBMCs, taken around atezolizumab (anti-PD-L1) treatment. The TCR originated in a man between 65 and 85 years old with urothelial cancer. CDR3 sequence (DNA): TGTGCCACCATCGCGGCTAGCGGTCATACGCAGTATTTT. This sequence encodes CATIAASGHTQYF.